The clone carrying this TCR beta chain was counted a single time. The method was immunoSEQ multiplex PCR; TCRdb's version includes in-frame clones alone and lacks a portion of them. The sample contains millions of clones, 85% to 95% of which appear only once. Naive CD8 cells were CD45RO-negative, positively selected for CCR7, excluding terminally differentiated effector memory CD45RA+ cells. The sample belongs to a study of shared clonotypes between healthy human individuals. Turning to the study itself: Every donor yielded three CD4 naive, three CD4 memory, two CD8 naive and one CD8 memory plate.

The sequenced sample was naive CD8+ T cells sorted from blood. This clonotype originated in a young man in good health.

For the CDR3, the DNA is TGTGCCAGCAGCGTAGATAGCGTCAGCTCCTACGAGCAGTACTTC. Encoded protein: CASSVDSVSSYEQYF. V usage is TRBV9 and J usage is TRBJ2-7; weak D call: TRBD2 (5 bases). Between the trimmed V and J ends, which lost 0 bases and 0 bases, there was a span of 10 bases. From germline, CDR1 is SGDLS and CDR2 YYNGEE. CDR3 size: 15 residues.